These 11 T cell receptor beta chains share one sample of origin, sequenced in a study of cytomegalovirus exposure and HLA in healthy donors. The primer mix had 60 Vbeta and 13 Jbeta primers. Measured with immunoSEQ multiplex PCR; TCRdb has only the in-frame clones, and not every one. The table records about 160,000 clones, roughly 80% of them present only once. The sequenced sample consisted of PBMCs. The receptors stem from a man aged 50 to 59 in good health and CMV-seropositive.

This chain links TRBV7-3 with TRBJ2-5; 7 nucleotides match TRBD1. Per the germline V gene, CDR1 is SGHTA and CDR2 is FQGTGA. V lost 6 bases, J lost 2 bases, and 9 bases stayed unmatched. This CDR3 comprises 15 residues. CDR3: CASSLTGTAQETQYF. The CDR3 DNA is TGTGCCAGCAGTTTGACCGGGACAGCTCAAGAGACCCAGTACTTC.

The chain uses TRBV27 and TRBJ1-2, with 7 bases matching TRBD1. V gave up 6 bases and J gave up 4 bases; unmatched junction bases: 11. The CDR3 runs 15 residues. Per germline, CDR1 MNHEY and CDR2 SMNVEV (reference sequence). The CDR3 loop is CASSARDSITYGYTF. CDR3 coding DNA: TGTGCCAGCAGCGCCCGGGACAGCATCACCTATGGCTACACCTTC.

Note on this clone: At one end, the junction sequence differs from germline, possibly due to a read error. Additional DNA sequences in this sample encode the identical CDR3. CDR3 sequence: CASSFFNTGELFF. The CDR3 DNA sequence: TGTGCCAGCAGCTTCTTCAACACCGGGGAGCTATTTTTT. The chain couples TRBV9 to TRBJ2-2; TRBD2 might be the D (5 bases). The CDR3 has 13 amino acids. Per germline, CDR1 SGDLS and CDR2 YYNGEE.

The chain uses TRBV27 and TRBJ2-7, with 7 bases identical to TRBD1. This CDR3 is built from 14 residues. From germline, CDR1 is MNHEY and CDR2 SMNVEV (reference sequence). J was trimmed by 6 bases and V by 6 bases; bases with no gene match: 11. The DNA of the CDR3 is TGTGCCAGCAGGCTGAGGGACAGTTTGGTCGAGCAGTACTTC. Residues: CASRLRDSLVEQYF.

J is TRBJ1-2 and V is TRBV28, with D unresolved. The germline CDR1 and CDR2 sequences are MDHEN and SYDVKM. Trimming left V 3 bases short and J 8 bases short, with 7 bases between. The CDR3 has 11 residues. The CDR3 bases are TGTGCCAGCAGTTTTAAAGCGGGCTACACCTTC. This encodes CASSFKAGYTF.

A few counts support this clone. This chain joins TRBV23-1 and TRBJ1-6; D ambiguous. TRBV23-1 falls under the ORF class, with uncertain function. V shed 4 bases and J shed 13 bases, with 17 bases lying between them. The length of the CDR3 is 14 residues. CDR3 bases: TGCGCCAGCAGTCGAGGTCGCGGTCTATCCCCCCTCCACTTT. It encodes CASSRGRGLSPLHF.

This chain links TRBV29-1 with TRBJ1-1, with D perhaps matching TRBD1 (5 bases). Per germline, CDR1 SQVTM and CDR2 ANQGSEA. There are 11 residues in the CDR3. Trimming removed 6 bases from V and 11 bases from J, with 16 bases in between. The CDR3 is CSVTGDPQAFF. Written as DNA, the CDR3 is TGCAGCGTGACGGGGGACCCTCAGGCTTTCTTT.

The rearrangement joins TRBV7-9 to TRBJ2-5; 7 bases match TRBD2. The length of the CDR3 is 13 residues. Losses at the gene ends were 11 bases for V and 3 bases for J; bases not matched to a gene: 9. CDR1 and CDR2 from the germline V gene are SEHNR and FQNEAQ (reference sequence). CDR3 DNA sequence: TGTGCCTCCACCGGGACTAACGAAGAGACCCAGTACTTC. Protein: CASTGTNEETQYF.

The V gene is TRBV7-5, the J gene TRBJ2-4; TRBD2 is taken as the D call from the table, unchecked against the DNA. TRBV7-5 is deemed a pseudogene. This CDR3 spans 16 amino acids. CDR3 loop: CARSLKPGGPGDIQYF. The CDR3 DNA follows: TGTGCCAGAAGCTTAAAACCCGGGGGGCCGGGGGACATTCAGTACTTC.

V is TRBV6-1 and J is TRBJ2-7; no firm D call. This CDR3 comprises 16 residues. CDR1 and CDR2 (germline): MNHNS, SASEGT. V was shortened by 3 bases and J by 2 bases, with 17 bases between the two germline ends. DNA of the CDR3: TGTGCCAGCAGTGAGGCGGCGGCCTTCGGTGCCTACGAGCAGTACTTC. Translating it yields CASSEAAAFGAYEQYF.

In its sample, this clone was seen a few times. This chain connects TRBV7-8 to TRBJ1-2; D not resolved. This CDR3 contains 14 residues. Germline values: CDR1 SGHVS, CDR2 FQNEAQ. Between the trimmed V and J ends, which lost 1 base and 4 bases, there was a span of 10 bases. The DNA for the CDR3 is TGTGCCAGCAGCTTAGGTGCGGGTATCTATGGCTACACCTTC. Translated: CASSLGAGIYGYTF. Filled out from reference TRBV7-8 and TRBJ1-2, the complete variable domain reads GAGVSQSPRYKVAKRGQDVALRCDPISGHVSLFWYQQALGQGPEFLTYFQNEAQLDKSGLPSDRFFAERPEGSVSTLKIQRTQQEDSAVYLCASSLGAGIYGYTFGSGTRLTVV.